The 14 T cell receptor beta chains below were found in one sample sequenced in a study of cytomegalovirus exposure and HLA in healthy donors. The PCR was carried out with 60 Vbeta primers and 13 Jbeta primers. Method: immunoSEQ multiplex PCR; TCRdb's copy keeps in-frame clones and lacks some. Among about 120,000 clones listed, approximately 77% were seen once. Sample: PBMCs. Receptors were obtained from a middle-aged man in good health and CMV-seropositive.

This clone appeared a single time. The chain joins TRBV29-1 to TRBJ1-1; D might be TRBD1 (5 bases). From germline, CDR1 is SQVTM and CDR2 ANQGSEA. The V and J ends lost 4 bases and 4 bases respectively, with 19 bases between them. The CDR3 spans 15 residues. CDR3 sequence reads: CSVGDSGGYSTEAFF. The CDR3 region has the DNA TGCAGCGTTGGAGACTCCGGGGGGTACAGCACTGAAGCTTTCTTT.

This clone was seen only once. The chain combines TRBV28 with TRBJ2-7, with 7 bases identical to TRBD1. The CDR3 spans 15 residues. The junction had 9 bases not matched to a gene; V was cut back by 4 bases and J by 3 bases. From germline, CDR1 is MDHEN and CDR2 SYDVKM. The CDR3 protein is CASSSSQGVVYEQYF. The CDR3 nucleotides read TGTGCCAGCAGTTCGAGTCAGGGGGTGGTCTACGAGCAGTACTTC. Looking up the rest from reference TRBV28 and TRBJ2-7 gives the full variable domain: DVKVTQSSRYLVKRTGEKVFLECVQDMDHENMFWYRQDPGLGLRLIYFSYDVKMKEKGDIPEGYSVSREKKERFSLILESASTNQTSMYLCASSSSQGVVYEQYFGPGTRLTVT.

The chain employs TRBV10-3 and TRBJ2-1; D may be TRBD1 (5 bases). The CDR3 has 13 residues. Looked up from germline, CDR1 is ENHRY and CDR2 is SYGVKD. The V end lost 8 bases, the J end lost 7 bases, and 15 bases lay between the germline ends. The CDR3, as DNA: TGTGCCATCTCCAGGGCCGAGTGGAATGAGCAGTTCTTC. It specifies CAISRAEWNEQFF.

In DNA, the CDR3 is TGTGCCAGCAGCCCCCGGCAGGGTGGGTACGAGCAGTACTTC. This sequence encodes CASSPRQGGYEQYF. This chain joins TRBV5-4 and TRBJ2-7; D perhaps matches TRBD1 (5 bases). Germline V gives CDR1 SGHNT, CDR2 YYREEE (reference sequence). This CDR3 has 14 amino acids. V gave up 4 bases and J gave up 4 bases, with 15 bases separating them.

Turning to this clone: Germline and junction disagree at one end, which may indicate a read error. CDR3 region: CASSPYIQGDEAFF. CDR3 nucleotide sequence: TGTGCTAGCAGCCCATACATCCAGGGGGATGAAGCTTTCTTT. The chain joins TRBV7-7 to TRBJ1-1; 7 bases line up with TRBD1. The CDR3 length is 14 residues. Germline CDR1 is SSHAT and CDR2 is FNYEAQ (reference sequence).

This clone was found a few times. This chain links TRBV29-1 with TRBJ2-1; D not certain. CDR3 length equals 13 residues. Trimming removed 3 bases at V and 8 bases at J, with 14 bases between. Germline CDR1 and CDR2: SQVTM and ANQGSEA. The CDR3 coding sequence is TGCAGCGTTGATGGTAGCTCGCCGTATGAGCAGTTCTTC. Its protein is CSVDGSSPYEQFF.

The DNA of the CDR3 is TGTGCCAGCAGCTATAATACAGGGGGCAGCACAGATACGCAGTATTTT. It yields the protein CASSYNTGGSTDTQYF. The rearrangement links TRBV13 to TRBJ2-3, with 9 bases matching TRBD1. After removal of 4 bases from V and 0 bases from J, the junction contained 5 bases not matched to a gene. This CDR3 has 16 amino acids. CDR1 is PRHDT, CDR2 FYEKMQ, per germline (reference sequence).

The rearrangement joins TRBV2 to TRBJ1-2; D unresolved. This CDR3 is built from 15 residues. Germline loops: CDR1 SNHLY, CDR2 FYNNEI. The ends were cut back, 1 base at V and 4 bases at J, with 13 bases in the middle. The DNA of the CDR3 is TGTGCCAGCAGTGAAGACAGCTTGAAGTCCTATGGCTACACCTTC. Protein: CASSEDSLKSYGYTF.

This CDR3 is CASSHLPGDEQFF. CDR3 nucleotide sequence: TGCGCCAGCAGCCACCTCCCCGGAGACGAGCAGTTCTTC. V and J are TRBV4-3 and TRBJ2-1; D ambiguous. The CDR3 extends over 13 amino acids. Germline CDR1 LGHNA, CDR2 YSLEER. The V end was cut by 3 bases, the J end by 10 bases, with 13 bases between.

The V and J genes are TRBV18 and TRBJ2-3, with 11 nucleotides matching TRBD2. With V trimmed by 4 bases and J by 3 bases, 6 bases remained unmatched. Germline lookup yields CDR1 KGHSH and CDR2 LQKENI. This CDR3 has 16 residues. This chain's CDR3 is CASSLTRLAGTDTQYF. The CDR3 DNA reads TGTGCCAGCTCACTGACCAGACTAGCGGGGACAGATACGCAGTATTTT.

The CDR3 nucleotides read TGCGCCAGCAGCTTGGGCGGGAGGATGTTCTTC. It is translated as CASSLGGRMFF. The chain combines TRBV5-1 with TRBJ2-1, with 8 bases lining up with TRBD2. The CDR3 runs to 11 residues. J lost 15 bases, V lost 0 bases, and 2 bases had no gene match. In germline, CDR1 is SGHRS, CDR2 YFSETQ.

The CDR3 loop is CASSETTGSGNTIYF. The CDR3 DNA follows: TGTGCCAGCAGCGAAACGACAGGGTCTGGAAACACCATATATTTT. This chain joins TRBV9 and TRBJ1-3, with 7 bases matching TRBD1. CDR1 and CDR2 from the germline V gene are SGDLS and YYNGEE. The CDR3 runs 15 residues. The trim removed 3 bases at V and 1 base at J, leaving 4 bases unmatched.

The rearrangement uses TRBV12-5 and TRBJ2-5; 9 positions match TRBD1. Judging by the DNA end, TRBJ2-7 fits better; the J call may be wrong. The germline V gene encodes CDR1 LGHNT and CDR2 FRNRAP. CDR3 length: 14 residues. The CDR3, as DNA: TGTGCTAGTGGTCGGACAGGGGCACGTAACGAGCAGTACTTC. Protein sequence: CASGRTGARNEQYF.

This clone occurred a few times. The J gene is TRBJ1-4, the V gene TRBV6-1; D remains ambiguous. Trimming pared 5 bases from V and 12 bases from J, leaving 16 bases between. The CDR3 consists of 13 residues. Germline V gene data show CDR1 as MNHNS and CDR2 as SASEGT. The CDR3 coding sequence is TGTGCCAGCAGTCCTCGACCTGTAGCGGAACTGTTTTTT. Translating it yields CASSPRPVAELFF.